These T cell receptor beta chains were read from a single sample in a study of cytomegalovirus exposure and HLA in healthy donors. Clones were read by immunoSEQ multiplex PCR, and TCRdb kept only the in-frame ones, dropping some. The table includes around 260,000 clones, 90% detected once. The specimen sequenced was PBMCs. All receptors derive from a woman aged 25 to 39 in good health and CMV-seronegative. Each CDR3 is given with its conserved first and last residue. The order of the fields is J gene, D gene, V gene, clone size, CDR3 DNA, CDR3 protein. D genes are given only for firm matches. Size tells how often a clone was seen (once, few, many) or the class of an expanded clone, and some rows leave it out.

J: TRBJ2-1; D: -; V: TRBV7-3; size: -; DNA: TGTGCCAGCAGCTTAACCAGCTACAATGAGCAGTTCTTC; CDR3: CASSLTSYNEQFF
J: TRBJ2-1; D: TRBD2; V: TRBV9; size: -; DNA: TGTGCCAGCAGCGTAGGCATTACAGGACTAGCCCTTTACAATGAGCAGTTCTTC; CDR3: CASSVGITGLALYNEQFF
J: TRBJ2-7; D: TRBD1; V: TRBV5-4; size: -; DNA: TGTGCCAGCAGCTCCGAGGACAGGGGCACCTACGAGCAGTACTTC; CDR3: CASSSEDRGTYEQYF
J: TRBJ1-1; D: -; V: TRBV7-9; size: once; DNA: TGTGCCAGCAGCCCGCCAGGGATAGAGAACACTGAAGCTTTCTTT; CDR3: CASSPPGIENTEAFF
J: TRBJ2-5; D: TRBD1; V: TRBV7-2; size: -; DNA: TGTGCCAGCAGGGCAGGGGGTAATTGGGAGACCCAGTACTTC; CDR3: CASRAGGNWETQYF
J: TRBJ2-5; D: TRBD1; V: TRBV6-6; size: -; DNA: TGTGCCAGCAGTACGTGGGACAGGGAAAAGACCCAGTACTTC; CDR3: CASSTWDREKTQYF
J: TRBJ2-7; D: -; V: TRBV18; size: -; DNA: TGTGCCAGCTCACTAGCGGCACCCTACGAGCAGTACTTC; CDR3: CASSLAAPYEQYF
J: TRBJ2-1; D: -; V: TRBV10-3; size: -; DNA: TGTGCCATCCTTGAGGGGCTGAACAATGAGCAGTTCTTC; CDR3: CAILEGLNNEQFF
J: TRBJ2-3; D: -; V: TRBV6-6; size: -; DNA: TGTGCCAGCAGCCCAAAAAGGATAAGCACCACAGATACGCAGTATTTT; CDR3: CASSPKRISTTDTQYF
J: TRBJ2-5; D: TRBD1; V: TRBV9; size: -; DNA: TGTGCCAGCAGCCCGGGTCACAGGGGCGCGGAGGAGACCCAGTACTTC; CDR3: CASSPGHRGAEETQYF
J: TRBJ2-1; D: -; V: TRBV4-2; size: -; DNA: TGTGCCAGCAGCCACGTCTACCAAACCTACAATGAGCAGTTCTTC; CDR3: CASSHVYQTYNEQFF
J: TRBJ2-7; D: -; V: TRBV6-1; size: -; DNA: TGTGCCAGCAGTGAAGTGTATTACAGAGAGAGCTACGAGCAGTACTTC; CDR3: CASSEVYYRESYEQYF
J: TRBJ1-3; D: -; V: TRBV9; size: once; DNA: TGTGCCAGCAGCGTAGCGGTGTCCGGAAACACCATATATTTT; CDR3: CASSVAVSGNTIYF
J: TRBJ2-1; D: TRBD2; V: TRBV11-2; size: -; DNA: TGTGCCAGCAGCTTATACGCGGGAGTAACGAATGAGCAGTTCTTC; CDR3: CASSLYAGVTNEQFF
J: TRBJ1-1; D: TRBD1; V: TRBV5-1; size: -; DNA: TGCGCCAGCAGCTTGGGAGGGACAGGGGGCTGGGGGAACACTGAAGCTTTCTTT; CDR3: CASSLGGTGGWGNTEAFF
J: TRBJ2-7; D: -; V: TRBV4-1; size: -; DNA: TGCGCCAGCAGCCAAGTTCCGGGAGTAAGATACGAGCAGTACTTC; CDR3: CASSQVPGVRYEQYF
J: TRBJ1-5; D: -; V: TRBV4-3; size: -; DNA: TGCGCCAGCAGCCAAGATGCACAAACGAGCAATCAGCCCCAGCATTTT; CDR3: CASSQDAQTSNQPQHF
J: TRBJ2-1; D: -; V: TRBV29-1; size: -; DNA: TGCAGCGTTGAAGAAGGCCAGGGTTCTTACAATGAGCAGTTCTTC; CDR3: CSVEEGQGSYNEQFF
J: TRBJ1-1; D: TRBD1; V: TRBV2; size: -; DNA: TGTGCCAGCAGGCTGACAGGGGGCAACACTGAAGCTTTCTTT; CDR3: CASRLTGGNTEAFF
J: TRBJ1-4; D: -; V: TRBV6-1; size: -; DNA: TGTGCCACCTCTGGATTAATATTAAATGAAAAACTGTTTTTT; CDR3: CATSGLILNEKLFF
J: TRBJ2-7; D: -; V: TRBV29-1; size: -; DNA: TGCAGCGTTGAGGTGGGATTCGAGCAGTACTTC; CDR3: CSVEVGFEQYF
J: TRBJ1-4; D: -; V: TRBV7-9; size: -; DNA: TGTGCCAGCAGCTCGTACAGGGAACCTAATGAAAAACTGTTTTTT; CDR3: CASSSYREPNEKLFF
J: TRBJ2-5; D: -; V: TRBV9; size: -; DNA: TGTGCCAGCAGCGTAGGGGGGGAGACCCAGTACTTC; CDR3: CASSVGGETQYF
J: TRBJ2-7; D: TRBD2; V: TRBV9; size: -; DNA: TGTGCCAGCAGCGTAGGGGGAGCGGGAGTTAACTACGAGCAGTACTTC; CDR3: CASSVGGAGVNYEQYF
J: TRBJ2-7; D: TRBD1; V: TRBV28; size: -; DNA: TGTGCCAGCAGTCCGGGCGCCGAGGACAGGGTGTACGAGCAGTACTTC; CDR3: CASSPGAEDRVYEQYF
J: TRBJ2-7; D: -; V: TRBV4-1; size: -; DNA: TGCGCCAGCAGCCACTCCGGGACGGGTTCCTACGAGCAGTACTTC; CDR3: CASSHSGTGSYEQYF
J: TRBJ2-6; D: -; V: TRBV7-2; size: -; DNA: TGTGCCAGCAGCTTAGCAGGGAACACTGGGGCCAACGTCCTGACTTTC; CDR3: CASSLAGNTGANVLTF
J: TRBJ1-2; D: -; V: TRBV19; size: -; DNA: TGTGCCAGTAGTTCCGGGGTACAGGCGGCCCTTTCTGGCTACACCTTC; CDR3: CASSSGVQAALSGYTF
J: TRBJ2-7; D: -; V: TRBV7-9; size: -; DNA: TGTGCCAGCAGCTTAGTAGTAGCACTAGCCCCTACCTACGAGCAGTACTTC; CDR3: CASSLVVALAPTYEQYF
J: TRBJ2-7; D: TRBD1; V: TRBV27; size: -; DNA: TGTGCCAGCAGGCTGACAGGGGGCAAGAACGAGCAGTACTTC; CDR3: CASRLTGGKNEQYF
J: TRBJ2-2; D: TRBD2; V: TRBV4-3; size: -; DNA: TGCGCCAGCAGCCAAGACATGGGGCGGGAGTGGAACACCGGGGAGCTGTTTTTT; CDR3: CASSQDMGREWNTGELFF
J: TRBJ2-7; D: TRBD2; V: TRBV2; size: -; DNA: TGTGCCAGCAGCCTAGGACTAGCACCGGCCTACGAGCAGTACTTC; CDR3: CASSLGLAPAYEQYF
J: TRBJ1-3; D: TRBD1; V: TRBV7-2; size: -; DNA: TGTGCCAGCAGCTCCGGACAGGGGGCACTTGGAAACACCATATATTTT; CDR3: CASSSGQGALGNTIYF
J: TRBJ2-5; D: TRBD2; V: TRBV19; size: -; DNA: TGTGCCAGTAGCCTCGCCCCCCTAGCGGCTCAAGAGACCCAGTACTTC; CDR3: CASSLAPLAAQETQYF
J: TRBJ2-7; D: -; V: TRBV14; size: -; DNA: TGTGCCAGCAGCCAAGGAGGGACTGTAACCTACGAGCAGTACTTC; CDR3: CASSQGGTVTYEQYF
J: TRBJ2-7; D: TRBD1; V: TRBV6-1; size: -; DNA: TGTGCCAGCAGTGTAGACAGGGCCTATTACTACGAGCAGTACTTC; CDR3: CASSVDRAYYYEQYF
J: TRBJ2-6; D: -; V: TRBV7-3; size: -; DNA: TGTGCCAGCAGCTCAACTATAAGTGGGGCCAACGTCCTGACTTTC; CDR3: CASSSTISGANVLTF
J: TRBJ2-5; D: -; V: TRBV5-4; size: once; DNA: TGTGCCAGCAGCAGCAGGGTGGTGGAGACCCAGTACTTC; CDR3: CASSSRVVETQYF
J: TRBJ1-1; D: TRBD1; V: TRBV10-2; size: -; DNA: TGCGCCAGCAGTGAAATTACTTTCAACAGGGGGGAAGCTTTCTTT; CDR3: CASSEITFNRGEAFF
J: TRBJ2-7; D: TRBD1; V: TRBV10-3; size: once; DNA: TGTGCCATCCAAGGGCAGGGGGCAGGCGAGCAGTACTTC; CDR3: CAIQGQGAGEQYF
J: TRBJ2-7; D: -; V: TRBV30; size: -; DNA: TGTGCCTGGGCTAGGGGCTACGAGCAGTACTTC; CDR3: CAWARGYEQYF
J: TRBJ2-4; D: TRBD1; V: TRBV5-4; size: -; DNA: TGTGCCAGCAGCGGCCGGGACAGAGCCCGAAACATTCAGTACTTC; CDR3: CASSGRDRARNIQYF
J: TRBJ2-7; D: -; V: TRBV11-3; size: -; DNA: TGTGCCAGCAGCTTGGGAGATGATTACGAGCAGTACTTC; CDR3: CASSLGDDYEQYF
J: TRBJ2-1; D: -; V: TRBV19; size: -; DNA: TGTGCCAGAGAGGGGACCCTCTACAATGAGCAGTTCTTC; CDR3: CAREGTLYNEQFF
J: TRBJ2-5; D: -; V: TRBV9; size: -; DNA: TGTGCCAGCAGAACCGGGATTTCAGAGGCGGAGACCCAGTACTTC; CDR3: CASRTGISEAETQYF
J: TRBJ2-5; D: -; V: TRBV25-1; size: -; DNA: TGTGCCAGCAGTGAAAACAAAGGGGGTCAAGAGACCCAGTACTTC; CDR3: CASSENKGGQETQYF
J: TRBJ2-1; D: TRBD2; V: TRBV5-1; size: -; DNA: TGCGCCAGCAGCTATCCTACTAGCGGGAGGGGGGATGAGCAGTTCTTC; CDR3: CASSYPTSGRGDEQFF
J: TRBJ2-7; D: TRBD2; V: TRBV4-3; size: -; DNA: TGCGCCAGCAGCCGTGCTCTAGCGGGAGAGGGCTACGAGCAGTACTTC; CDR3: CASSRALAGEGYEQYF
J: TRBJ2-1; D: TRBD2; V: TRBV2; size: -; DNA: TGTGCCAGCCTGGGTAGCGGGAGCCCAGGGCAGTTCTTC; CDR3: CASLGSGSPGQFF
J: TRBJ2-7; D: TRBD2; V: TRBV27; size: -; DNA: TGTGCCAGCAGTTTATCTGGGACTAGCGGTCAATACGAGCAGTACTTC; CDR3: CASSLSGTSGQYEQYF
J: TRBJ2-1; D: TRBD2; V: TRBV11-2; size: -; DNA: TGTGCCAGCAGCTTGCGGGAGTCGAATGAGCAGTTCTTC; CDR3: CASSLRESNEQFF
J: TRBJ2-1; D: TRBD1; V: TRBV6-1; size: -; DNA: TGTGCCAGCAGTGAATTACAGGGGTCCTACAATGAGCAGTTCTTC; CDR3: CASSELQGSYNEQFF
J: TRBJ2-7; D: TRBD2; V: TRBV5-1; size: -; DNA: TGCGCCAGCAGCTTGGAGGTAGGACTAGGCCCCTACGAGCAGTACTTC; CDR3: CASSLEVGLGPYEQYF
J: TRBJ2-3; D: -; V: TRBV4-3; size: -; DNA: TGCGCCAGCAGCCAAGATCGGGCTGCCGGGGAGACGCAGTATTTT; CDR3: CASSQDRAAGETQYF
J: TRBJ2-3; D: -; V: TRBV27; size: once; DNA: TGTGCCAGCACTCCCAGGCCCCCAGATACGCAGTATTTT; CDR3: CASTPRPPDTQYF
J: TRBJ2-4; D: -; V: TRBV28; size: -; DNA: TGTGCCAGCACCCCCGCCGATACTAGGATTGGGGACATTCAGTACTTC; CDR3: CASTPADTRIGDIQYF
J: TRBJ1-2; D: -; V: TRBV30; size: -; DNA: TGTGCCTGGAGTAGCGACCAAACCGCTAGACAGGTTCTCTATGGCTACACCTTC; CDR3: CAWSSDQTARQVLYGYTF
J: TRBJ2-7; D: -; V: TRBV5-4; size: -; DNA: TGTGCCAGCAGCTTGTATGCCGGGACCGGTAGCTCCTACGAGCAGTACTTC; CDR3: CASSLYAGTGSSYEQYF
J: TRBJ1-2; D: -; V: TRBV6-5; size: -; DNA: TGTGCCAGCAGTAACCAGGGACTCCGCAACTATGGCTACACCTTC; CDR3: CASSNQGLRNYGYTF
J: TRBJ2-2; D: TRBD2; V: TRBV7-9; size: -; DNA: TGTGCCAGCAGCTACCCTCTAGCGGGAGCGTCCGGGGAGCTGTTTTTT; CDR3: CASSYPLAGASGELFF